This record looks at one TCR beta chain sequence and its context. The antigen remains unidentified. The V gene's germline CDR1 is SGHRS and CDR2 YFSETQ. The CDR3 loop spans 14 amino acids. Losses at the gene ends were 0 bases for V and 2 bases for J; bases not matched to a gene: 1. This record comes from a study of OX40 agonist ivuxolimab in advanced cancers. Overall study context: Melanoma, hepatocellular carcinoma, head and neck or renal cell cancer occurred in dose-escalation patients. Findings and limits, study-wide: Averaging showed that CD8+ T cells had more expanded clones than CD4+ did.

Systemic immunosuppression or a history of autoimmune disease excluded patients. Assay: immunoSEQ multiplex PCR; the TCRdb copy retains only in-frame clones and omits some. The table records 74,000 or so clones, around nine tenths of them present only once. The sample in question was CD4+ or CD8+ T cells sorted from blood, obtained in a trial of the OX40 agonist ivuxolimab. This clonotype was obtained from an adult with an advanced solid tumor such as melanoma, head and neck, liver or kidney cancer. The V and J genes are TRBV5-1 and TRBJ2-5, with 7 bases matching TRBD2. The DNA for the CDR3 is TGCGCCAGCAGCTTGGAGGGAGGGCAAGAGACCCAGTACTTC. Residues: CASSLEGGQETQYF.